This paragraph covers one T cell receptor (beta chain) sequence. The age range of participants was about 18 to 95 years, with residence in about 25 US areas. Generated by immunoSEQ multiplex PCR, the TCRdb table keeps only in-frame clones and is missing some. Of approximately 210,000 clones listed, 65% to 90% are singletons. V shed 5 bases and J shed 2 bases, with 13 bases lying between them. The CDR3 is 15 residues long. CDR1 is SGHTA, CDR2 FQGNSA, per germline. This sample stems from a study of blood T cell repertoires in COVID-19. Turning to the study itself: Sites in the United States, Italy and Spain provided acute and convalescent COVID-19 samples.

Sequenced: PBMCs or T cells enriched from blood (not recorded which). The receptor's source is a woman between 45 and 65 years old with acute COVID-19. The chain recombines TRBV7-2 with TRBJ2-1; weak D call: TRBD2 (6 bases). The CDR3 protein is CASSRARGPYNEQFF. CDR3 in DNA: TGTGCCAGCAGCCGGGCGCGGGGCCCCTACAATGAGCAGTTCTTC.